These 30 T cell receptor beta chains were all obtained from the same sample, sequenced in a study of technical replicates of blood from four donors. Profiling relied on immunoSEQ multiplex PCR, and the TCRdb table lists in-frame clones only, not all of them. This table holds about 76,000 clones, around 85% found once. Sequenced input: PBMCs. These receptors were taken from a human donor in good health. Some clones in this sample may be carry-over from other donors' samples.

The genes are TRBV11-2 and TRBJ2-1, with 12 bases that match TRBD2. Germline lookup yields CDR1 SGHAT and CDR2 FQNNGV. The junction had 6 bases not matched to a gene; V was cut back by 5 bases and J by 7 bases. The CDR3 length is 15 residues. CDR3 coding DNA: TGTGCCAGCAGCCCTAGACTAGCGGGAGCTAATGAGCAGTTCTTC. Amino acid sequence: CASSPRLAGANEQFF.

The J gene is TRBJ2-1, the V gene TRBV5-6; maybe TRBD1 (6 bases). Trimming pared 4 bases from V and 1 base from J, leaving 12 bases between. The length of the CDR3 is 15 residues. Germline V gene sequence: CDR1 SGHDT, CDR2 YYEEEE. The CDR3 protein is CASSPQDRSYNEQFF. The CDR3, as DNA: TGTGCCAGCAGCCCACAGGACAGATCCTACAATGAGCAGTTCTTC.

This clone was observed once. At one end the junction does not follow the germline gene, possibly because of a read error. J is TRBJ2-7 and V is TRBV5-1; weak D call: TRBD2 (6 bases). This CDR3 spans 14 amino acids. Germline-derived CDR1 and CDR2 are SGHRS and YFSETQ. The CDR3 DNA reads as TGCGCCAGCAGCTTAGCCGGGGGTTCCTACGGGCAGTACTTC. Its protein is CASSLAGGSYGQYF.

The chain couples TRBV11-3 to TRBJ1-6; TRBD1 might be the D (6 bases). V shed 7 bases and J shed 7 bases, with 20 bases lying between them. The CDR3 covers 16 residues. The germline gives CDR1 SGHNT, CDR2 YENEEA. The CDR3 loop reads CASTFSRGIDNSPLHF. DNA for the CDR3: TGTGCCAGCACCTTCAGCAGGGGTATAGACAATTCACCCCTCCACTTT.

This chain uses TRBV5-1 with TRBJ2-7; 8 positions match TRBD2. The CDR3 spans 15 residues. Germline V gives CDR1 SGHRS, CDR2 YFSETQ. The trim removed 6 bases at V and 3 bases at J, leaving 11 bases unmatched. The CDR3 protein is CASTPGGGRNYEQYF. In DNA form, the CDR3 reads TGCGCCAGCACCCCGGGGGGCGGGAGGAACTACGAGCAGTACTTC.

This chain links TRBV4-2 with TRBJ1-3; D possibly corresponds to TRBD1 (5 bases). The V gene's germline CDR1 is LGHNA and CDR2 YNFKEQ. V lost 2 bases and J 2 bases, leaving 13 bases between the germline ends. This CDR3 contains 16 residues. The CDR3 DNA follows: TGTGCCAGCAGCCAACCCTTGGGCAGGGCTGGAAACACCATATATTTT. It yields the protein CASSQPLGRAGNTIYF.

This clone has only one observation. The chain joins TRBV29-1 to TRBJ2-7; a possible D gene is TRBD1 (5 bases). The V end was cut by 4 bases, the J end by 7 bases, with 11 bases between. Per germline, CDR1 SQVTM and CDR2 ANQGSEA. The CDR3 length is 11 residues. As DNA, the CDR3 is TGCAGCGTTGCCAGGGCGGAAGAGCAGTACTTC. This gives the protein CSVARAEEQYF.

The chain carries TRBV6-5 and TRBJ2-5; 7 positions match TRBD2. CDR3 length equals 14 residues. CDR1 is MNHEY and CDR2 is SVGAGI in the germline V gene. Trimming at V came to 6 bases and at J to 2 bases, leaving 6 bases not matched to a gene. CDR3 nucleotides: TGTGCCAGCAGCTCCTGGGGGGGGCAAGAGACCCAGTACTTC. Its translation is CASSSWGGQETQYF.

The rearrangement joins TRBV5-4 to TRBJ2-3; possible D gene TRBD2, 6 bases. Per the germline V gene, CDR1 is SGHNT and CDR2 is YYREEE (reference sequence). The CDR3 loop spans 15 amino acids. V lost 10 bases and J 3 bases, leaving 21 bases between the germline ends. CDR3 sequence reads: CAARSGRVFTDTQYF. The CDR3 nucleotides read TGTGCCGCTCGAAGCGGGCGAGTATTTACAGATACGCAGTATTTT.

Worth noting for this clone: The junction departs from the called germline gene at one end, perhaps through a read error. The chain uses TRBV19 and TRBJ1-5; TRBD1 might be the D (6 bases). Germline lookup yields CDR1 LNHDA and CDR2 SQIVND (reference sequence). CDR3 length equals 15 residues. CDR3 sequence: CASSIDRPGNQPQHF. CDR3 nucleotides: TGTGCCAGTAGCATAGACAGGCCGGGCAATCAGCCCCAGCATTTT.

V and J are TRBV5-1 and TRBJ2-7; D gene uncertain. CDR3 length: 14 amino acids. The V end was cut by 5 bases, the J end by 1 base, with 13 bases between. Germline CDR1 reads SGHRS; CDR2 reads YFSETQ. The CDR3, as DNA: TGCGCCAGCAGACCTTGGGCTAATTCCTACGAGCAGTACTTC. Translated, it gives CASRPWANSYEQYF. Full variable domain (missing parts from reference TRBV5-1 and TRBJ2-7): KAGVTQTPRYLIKTRGQQVTLSCSPISGHRSVSWYQQTPGQGLQFLFEYFSETQRNKGNFPGRFSGRQFSNSRSEMNVSTLELGDSALYLCASRPWANSYEQYFGPGTRLTVT.

The V call is TRBV4-3, the J call TRBJ2-3; D call uncertain. The germline V gene has CDR1 LGHNA and CDR2 YSLEER. Trimming took 11 bases from V and 5 from J, leaving 11 bases between them. The CDR3 consists of 11 residues. The CDR3 nucleotides read TGCGCCCGCTCCCCGAGAGATACGCAGTATTTT. It yields the protein CARSPRDTQYF.

This clone was seen a single time. The chain uses TRBV2 and TRBJ2-1, with TRBD2 matching over 7 bases. Germline V CDR1 and CDR2: SNHLY, FYNNEI. The CDR3 is 15 residues long. V gave up 4 bases and J gave up 8 bases; unmatched junction bases: 11. CDR3 loop: CASSVQRGRTYEQFF. The CDR3 DNA sequence: TGTGCCAGCAGTGTCCAGCGGGGACGGACGTATGAGCAGTTCTTC.

The chain recombines TRBV7-2 with TRBJ2-2; D possibly corresponds to TRBD2 (6 bases). The CDR3 spans 15 residues. Trimming removed 6 bases from V and 4 bases from J, with 15 bases in between. Germline V gene data show CDR1 as SGHTA and CDR2 as FQGNSA. The CDR3 region has the DNA TGTGCCAGCAGGTCACGGGAGACTGGCACCGGGGAGCTGTTTTTT. Its protein product is CASRSRETGTGELFF.

The chain carries TRBV19 and TRBJ2-7; 9 bases align to TRBD2. Germline trimming cut 5 bases from V and 3 bases from J; bases unmatched to any gene: 8. The length of the CDR3 is 15 residues. CDR1 LNHDA and CDR2 SQIVND come from the germline V gene (reference sequence). The CDR3 reads CASSSSGGHIYEQYF. The CDR3 bases are TGTGCCAGTAGTTCGAGCGGGGGGCACATCTACGAGCAGTACTTC.

In nucleotides, the CDR3 is TGTGCCAGCAGCTCCCCGAGGACAGGGATTTACGAGCAGTACTTC. Translation: CASSSPRTGIYEQYF. J is TRBJ2-7 and V is TRBV7-9; 8 bases align to TRBD1. Unmatched junction bases numbered 9, after V lost 4 bases and J lost 4 bases. This CDR3 contains 15 residues. CDR1 is SEHNR and CDR2 is FQNEAQ in the germline V gene (reference sequence). The full variable domain, rest sourced from reference TRBV7-9 and TRBJ2-7, is DTGVSQNPRHKITKRGQNVTFRCDPISEHNRLYWYRQTLGQGPEFLTYFQNEAQLEKSRLLSDRFSAERPKGSFSTLEIQRTEQGDSAMYLCASSSPRTGIYEQYFGPGTRLTVT.

The chain couples TRBV5-1 to TRBJ1-2; perhaps TRBD1 as D (6 bases). Trimming pared 5 bases from V and 1 base from J, leaving 12 bases between. The CDR3 consists of 14 residues. From germline, CDR1 is SGHRS and CDR2 YFSETQ. In DNA, the CDR3 is TGCGCCAGCAGGTCGGACAGTTATAACTATGGCTACACCTTC. As protein: CASRSDSYNYGYTF. Drawing the rest from reference TRBV5-1 and TRBJ1-2, the complete variable domain is KAGVTQTPRYLIKTRGQQVTLSCSPISGHRSVSWYQQTPGQGLQFLFEYFSETQRNKGNFPGRFSGRQFSNSRSEMNVSTLELGDSALYLCASRSDSYNYGYTFGSGTRLTVV.

This clone was counted a few times. The V and J genes are TRBV7-2 and TRBJ2-7, with D possibly being TRBD1 (5 bases). The length of the CDR3 is 13 residues. Germline values: CDR1 SGHTA, CDR2 FQGNSA. The V end was cut by 3 bases, the J end by 7 bases, with 13 bases between. The CDR3: CASSFAGPGEQYF. DNA for the CDR3: TGTGCCAGCAGCTTCGCCGGGCCAGGGGAGCAGTACTTC.

V gene TRBV19 combines with J gene TRBJ1-5; 8 bases align to TRBD1. CDR1 is LNHDA, CDR2 SQIVND, per germline (reference sequence). There are 13 residues in the CDR3. V was clipped by 9 bases and J by 3 bases; unmatched bases: 4. Here the CDR3 reads CASHRGFNQPQHF. The CDR3 DNA reads as TGTGCCAGCCACAGGGGGTTCAATCAGCCCCAGCATTTT.

The gene calls are TRBV6-6 and TRBJ1-5, with unresolved D. V lost 7 bases, J lost 4 bases, and 17 bases lay in between. Germline-derived CDR1 and CDR2 are MNHNY and SVGAGI (reference sequence). This CDR3 region has 15 residues. The CDR3 DNA is TGTGCCAGCATCAGGAGGTTCCCGCCTAATCAGCCCCAGCATTTT. Its translation is CASIRRFPPNQPQHF.

The CDR3 DNA is TGTGCCAGCAGCCAAGACCTAGCGGGGGGTTACAATGAGCAGTTCTTC. Residues: CASSQDLAGGYNEQFF. The chain joins TRBV4-2 to TRBJ2-1, with TRBD2 matching over 11 bases. Losses at the gene ends were 0 bases for V and 4 bases for J; bases not matched to a gene: 2. The CDR3 consists of 16 residues. CDR1 is LGHNA, CDR2 YNFKEQ, per germline.

The V and J genes are TRBV7-2 and TRBJ2-3, with D perhaps matching TRBD2 (5 bases). The CDR3 consists of 16 residues. Germline CDR1 SGHTA, CDR2 FQGNSA. With 2 bases removed from V and 3 bases from J, the gap between germline ends came to 15 bases. The CDR3 is CASSLRGGSATDTQYF. CDR3 in DNA: TGTGCCAGCAGCTTACGAGGCGGGTCGGCTACAGATACGCAGTATTTT. The entire variable domain, with the rest obtained from reference TRBV7-2 and TRBJ2-3, is as follows: GAGVSQSPSNKVTEKGKDVELRCDPISGHTALYWYRQSLGQGLEFLIYFQGNSAPDKSGLPSDRFSAERTGGSVSTLTIQRTQQEDSAVYLCASSLRGGSATDTQYFGPGTRLTVL.

This chain joins TRBV5-1 and TRBJ2-7; a weak D match, TRBD2 (5 bases). The V gene's germline CDR1 is SGHRS and CDR2 YFSETQ. V lost 5 bases and J 3 bases, leaving 15 bases between the germline ends. This CDR3 is 14 amino acids long. The CDR3, as DNA: TGCGCCAGCAGGTCCGGGCCCCGGGACTACGAGCAGTACTTC. Translation: CASRSGPRDYEQYF.

V usage is TRBV30 and J usage is TRBJ2-2; D is unresolved. From germline, CDR1 is GTSNPN and CDR2 SVGIG (reference sequence). Trimming left V 0 bases short and J 4 bases short, with 9 bases between. This CDR3 spans 14 amino acids. The CDR3 nucleotides are TGTGCCTGGAGTGTCTTGCCTATCACCGGGGAGCTGTTTTTT. Protein product: CAWSVLPITGELFF. Complete variable domain (other parts from reference TRBV30 and TRBJ2-2): SQTIHQWPATLVQPVGSPLSLECTVEGTSNPNLYWYRQAAGRGLQLLFYSVGIGQISSEVPQNLSASRPQDRQFILSSKKLLLSDSGFYLCAWSVLPITGELFFGEGSRLTVL.

The V and J genes are TRBV4-3 and TRBJ2-2; 8 bases fit TRBD1. CDR1 and CDR2 from the germline V gene are LGHNA and YSLEER. With V trimmed by 4 bases and J by 4 bases, 5 bases remained unmatched. This CDR3 has 15 residues. The CDR3 reads CASSPDRGGTGELFF. In DNA, the CDR3 is TGCGCCAGCAGCCCTGACAGGGGTGGCACCGGGGAGCTGTTTTTT.

The chain employs TRBV5-4 and TRBJ1-2, with unresolved D. Germline V gives CDR1 SGHNT, CDR2 YYREEE (reference sequence). The CDR3 extends over 16 amino acids. Trimming removed 2 bases at V and 0 bases at J, with 14 bases between. CDR3 DNA sequence: TGTGCCAGCAGCTTTTTTAAGTTGACACCTAACTATGGCTACACCTTC. Protein product: CASSFFKLTPNYGYTF. Full variable domain (remainder filled in from reference TRBV5-4 and TRBJ1-2): ETGVTQSPTHLIKTRGQQVTLRCSSQSGHNTVSWYQQALGQGPQFIFQYYREEENGRGNFPPRFSGLQFPNYSSELNVNALELDDSALYLCASSFFKLTPNYGYTFGSGTRLTVV.

The gene calls are TRBV5-1 and TRBJ2-3, with TRBD2 identical over 8 bases. From germline, CDR1 is SGHRS and CDR2 YFSETQ. Germline trimming cut 6 bases from V and 2 bases from J; bases unmatched to any gene: 8. The CDR3 loop spans 15 amino acids. CDR3 coding DNA: TGCGCCAGCACCCCGCGGGGGGAGTACACAGATACGCAGTATTTT. Translation: CASTPRGEYTDTQYF.

The genes are TRBV25-1 and TRBJ2-7, with D unclear. Trimming shortened V by 1 base and J by 3 bases, and 7 bases separated the two germline ends. The CDR3 has 13 residues. Per germline, CDR1 MGHDK and CDR2 SYGVNS. CDR3 loop: CASSEFNSYEQYF. Written as DNA, the CDR3 is TGTGCCAGCAGTGAATTCAACAGCTACGAGCAGTACTTC.

Only a few counts were recorded for this clone. The genes are TRBV11-2 and TRBJ2-7; D is possibly TRBD2 (5 bases). CDR1 and CDR2 (germline): SGHAT, FQNNGV. The CDR3 runs to 14 residues. The V and J ends lost 0 bases and 2 bases respectively, with 8 bases between them. The CDR3 DNA sequence: TGTGCCAGCAGCTTAGATCGGGGTGCCTACGAGCAGTACTTC. Translated, it gives CASSLDRGAYEQYF. The whole variable domain, remainder taken from reference TRBV11-2 and TRBJ2-7, is EAGVAQSPRYKIIEKRQSVAFWCNPISGHATLYWYQQILGQGPKLLIQFQNNGVVDDSQLPKDRFSAERLKGVDSTLKIQPAKLEDSAVYLCASSLDRGAYEQYFGPGTRLTVT.

This rearrangement joins TRBV10-3 to TRBJ2-7; 10 bases line up with TRBD1. Unmatched junction bases numbered 5, after V lost 10 bases and J lost 5 bases. Germline CDR1 reads ENHRY; CDR2 reads SYGVKD. The CDR3 totals 12 residues. The CDR3 sequence: CASATGGHEQYF. The CDR3 DNA sequence: TGTGCCAGTGCGACAGGGGGCCACGAGCAGTACTTC.